These T cell receptor beta chains were read from a single sample in a study of OX40 agonist ivuxolimab in advanced cancers. The method was immunoSEQ multiplex PCR; TCRdb's version includes in-frame clones alone and lacks a portion of them. The data hold 71,000 or so clones, with around nine tenths observed a single time. The source was CD4+ or CD8+ T cells sorted from blood, collected in a trial of the OX40 agonist ivuxolimab. The receptors derive from an adult with an advanced solid tumor such as melanoma, head and neck, liver or kidney cancer. CDR3s include the opening cysteine and the closing phenylalanine or tryptophan. The D gene is left open where the match is weak. Expanded clones get a size class; other rows say once, few or many, or leave the size out.

size	D	V	J	DNA	CDR3
.	TRBD2	TRBV5-1	TRBJ2-1	TGCGCCAGCAGCTTGACTAGCGGGAGAGCAGGTGAGCAGTTCTTC	CASSLTSGRAGEQFF
.	TRBD2	TRBV15	TRBJ2-5	TGTGCCACCAGCGGGTCCGGGACTAGGACGGAGACCCAGTACTTC	CATSGSGTRTETQYF
.	TRBD1	TRBV4-1	TRBJ1-5	TGCGCCAGCAGCCAGTATAAAGGGACAGGGGATCAGCCCCAGCATTTT	CASSQYKGTGDQPQHF
.	TRBD2	TRBV6-6	TRBJ2-3	TGTGCCAGCAGCCCGGGGACTAGCGGAACAGATACGCAGTATTTT	CASSPGTSGTDTQYF
.	TRBD2	TRBV18	TRBJ2-4	TGTGCCAGCTCCCGACTAGCGGGAGCCGGGAACATTCAGTACTTC	CASSRLAGAGNIQYF
.	TRBD2	TRBV7-2	TRBJ2-1	TGTGCCAGCAGCTTTATGGGGAGGGGCCGACCGACCTACAATGAGCAGTTCTTC	CASSFMGRGRPTYNEQFF
.	.	TRBV20-1	TRBJ2-7	TGCAGTGCTCCCGTCTCCTACGAGCAGTACTTC	CSAPVSYEQYF
.	.	TRBV28	TRBJ2-1	TGTGCCAGCAGTTTATTACGGGATTTCAATGAGCAGTTCTTC	CASSLLRDFNEQFF
.	TRBD2	TRBV15	TRBJ2-1	TGTGCCACCAGCAGAGATAGAACTAGCGGGAGGTACAATGAGCAGTTCTTC	CATSRDRTSGRYNEQFF
.	.	TRBV30	TRBJ1-6	TGTGCCTGGAACGACAGGCCCTATAATTCACCCCTCCACTTT	CAWNDRPYNSPLHF
once	TRBD1	TRBV6-6	TRBJ1-6	TGTGCCTTCCGACAGGGGGAGAATTCACCCCTCCACTTT	CAFRQGENSPLHF
.	TRBD1	TRBV7-2	TRBJ1-4	TGTGCCAGCAGCTTACTCGGGACAGGGAGCGAAAAACTGTTTTTT	CASSLLGTGSEKLFF
.	TRBD1	TRBV27	TRBJ2-5	TGTGCCAGCAGTTTTACAGGGGGCATAGAAAAGACCCAGTACTTC	CASSFTGGIEKTQYF
.	.	TRBV6-1	TRBJ2-2	TGTGCCAGCAGAGGGGGAGTTACGAGGACCGGGGAGCTGTTTTTT	CASRGGVTRTGELFF
few	.	TRBV9	TRBJ1-1	TGTGCCAGCAGCGCTCCTGGTGGCACTGAAGCTTTCTTT	CASSAPGGTEAFF
once	.	TRBV7-9	TRBJ2-6	TGTGCCAGCAGCTCCGGAGAGGGGGTAGGTGGGGCCAACGTCCTGACTTTC	CASSSGEGVGGANVLTF
.	TRBD1	TRBV7-9	TRBJ1-1	TGTGCCAGCAGCCGACAGGGGACGAACACTGAAGCTTTCTTT	CASSRQGTNTEAFF